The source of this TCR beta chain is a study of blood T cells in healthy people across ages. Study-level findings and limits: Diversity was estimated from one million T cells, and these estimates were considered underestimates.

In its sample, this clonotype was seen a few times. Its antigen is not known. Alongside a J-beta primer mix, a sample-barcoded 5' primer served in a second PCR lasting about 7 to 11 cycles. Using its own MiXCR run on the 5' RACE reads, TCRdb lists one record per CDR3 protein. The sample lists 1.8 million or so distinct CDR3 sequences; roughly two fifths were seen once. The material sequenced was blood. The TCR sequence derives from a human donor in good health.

The CDR3 here is CSVDGEAYEQYF. The CDR3, as DNA: TGCAGCGTTGATGGGGAGGCCTACGAGCAGTACTTC. The chain recombines TRBV29-1 with TRBJ2-7, with a weak D call TRBD2 (6 bases). Germline CDR1 SQVTM, CDR2 ANQGSEA. V lost 3 bases and J 2 bases, leaving 8 bases between the germline ends. The CDR3 covers 12 residues.